Described below is a single T cell receptor beta chain sequence and its context. This clonotype was seen a few times. Its antigen is currently not known. One base away there is no much larger clone; base qualities are not given. The library was produced with RT-PCR. Sequenced using an Illumina HiSeq 2500. The public reads were quality trimmed at Q25 with fastp and then assembled into clones with MiXCR by TCRdb, keeping productive beta chains. Duplicate CDR3 protein sequences are folded into a single record with the most common DNA and genes. The sample has around 530,000 distinct CDR3 sequences on record, approximately 12% of them singletons. Clones ranked in the top ten supply about a tenth of the sample. From the cysteine up to the phenylalanine, the CDR3 has a length of 13 residues. Solely the CDR3 DNA is kept, with 39 bases framed from the first base. The junction shows trimming of 6 bases on V and 5 bases on J, plus 13 bases between the germline ends.

This sample is drawn from a study of response to subunit inactivated influenza vaccine (dated 2018 in TCRdb). Concerning the study at large: To follow how T cells responded to a trivalent subunit inactivated influenza vaccine, the researchers relied on deep quantitative profiling of the T cell receptor repertoire. The study at large found these results: The authors suggested that each seasonal influenza vaccination may recruit only a limited number of new T cells.

This TCR came from a man aged 45 to 65 who received an inactivated influenza vaccine. Donor details come from another sample of the same person, matched by shared clones. Here the sequenced sample was PBMCs from blood, taken on the day of vaccination. The chain links TRBV12-3 or TRBV12-4 with TRBJ1-1; TRBD1 is a weak D gene call, 5 bases matching. CDR3 reads: CASRSLGETEAFF. The sequence in DNA is TGTGCCAGCAGGAGCCTAGGGGAGACTGAAGCTTTCTTT.